The 10 T cell receptor beta chains below all came from one sample that was sequenced in a study of CD8+ T cells in alopecia areata. Once RNA had been extracted, it was reverse transcribed into cDNA to act as the sequencing template. Some clones are missing from TCRdb's copy, which holds only in-frame ones; the method was immunoSEQ multiplex PCR. The table includes about 290,000 clones, about three fifths detected once. Described treatment: oral pan-JAK inhibitor, 5-10 mg twice daily. The source was CD4+ T cells sorted from blood, collected at week 24, from a patient treated with tofacitinib. These receptors originate from a human donor with alopecia areata.

This chain connects TRBV29-1 to TRBJ1-1, with D tentatively TRBD1 (5 bases). CDR3 size: 13 residues. Germline V gene lookup returns CDR1 SQVTM and CDR2 ANQGSEA. The V gene lost 4 bases and the J gene lost 4 bases, with 13 bases spanning the gap. CDR3 amino acids: CSVGDGYPTEAFF. CDR3 bases: TGCAGCGTTGGGGACGGGTATCCCACTGAAGCTTTCTTT.

There are a few counts of this clone. This rearrangement joins TRBV6-1 to TRBJ1-2; 7 nucleotides agree with TRBD1. V dropped 8 bases and J dropped 3; count of bases not matched to a gene: 3. The CDR3 extends over 12 amino acids. Germline V CDR1 and CDR2: MNHNS, SASEGT. The CDR3 DNA reads as TGTGCCAGCGGGGACAGCTACTATGGCTACACCTTC. Its translation is CASGDSYYGYTF.

V gene TRBV6-5 combines with J gene TRBJ2-7; 8 nucleotides match TRBD1. With 4 bases clipped from V and 2 bases from J, the junction kept 10 bases outside the gene matches. From germline, CDR1 is MNHEY and CDR2 SVGAGI. The CDR3 length is 16 residues. The CDR3 DNA sequence: TGTGCCAGCAGTTCCCCTCCTTCGACAGGGGCCTACGAGCAGTACTTC. It codes for CASSSPPSTGAYEQYF.

V and J are TRBV30 and TRBJ1-6; no clear D. The CDR3 spans 15 residues. CDR1 GTSNPN and CDR2 SVGIG come from the germline V gene (reference sequence). Trimming cost V 5 bases and J 10 bases, with 21 bases left between them. The CDR3 loop is CAWDRVNSYDSPLHF. The CDR3, as DNA: TGTGCCTGGGACCGCGTCAATTCCTACGACTCACCCCTCCACTTT.

This clone appeared a few times. The same CDR3 is also encoded by other DNA sequences in this sample. This chain connects TRBV7-2 to TRBJ2-5; D is perhaps TRBD2 (6 bases). V was trimmed by 1 base and J by 5 bases, leaving 8 bases between them. Germline-derived CDR1 and CDR2 are SGHTA and FQGNSA. This CDR3 spans 13 amino acids. The CDR3, as DNA: TGTGCCAGCAGCTTAGGGGGAGGCGAGACCCAGTACTTC. This sequence encodes CASSLGGGETQYF. The full variable domain, in which reference TRBV7-2 and TRBJ2-5 provide the parts outside the CDR3, is GAGVSQSPSNKVTEKGKDVELRCDPISGHTALYWYRQSLGQGLEFLIYFQGNSAPDKSGLPSDRFSAERTGGSVSTLTIQRTQQEDSAVYLCASSLGGGETQYFGPGTRLLVL.

CDR3 sequence reads: CASTSGGFTQTDTQYF. In DNA form, the CDR3 reads TGTGCCAGCACCTCGGGGGGGTTTACGCAAACAGATACGCAGTATTTT. The V call is TRBV9, the J call TRBJ2-3; 8 nucleotides match TRBD2. J gave up 3 bases and V 6 bases, and 12 bases lay outside the gene matches. This CDR3 region has 16 residues. Germline values: CDR1 SGDLS, CDR2 YYNGEE.

In its sample, this clone was seen a few times. The V gene is TRBV29-1, the J gene TRBJ2-1; 7 bases are a match to TRBD1. Germline V lookup: CDR1 SQVTM, CDR2 ANQGSEA. The junction had 8 bases not matched to a gene; V was cut back by 0 bases and J by 3 bases. This CDR3 spans 16 amino acids. CDR3 nucleotide sequence: TGCAGCGTTGAAGATTCGGGGACAGAATTCTACAATGAGCAGTTCTTC. Translating it yields CSVEDSGTEFYNEQFF.

This chain links TRBV28 with TRBJ1-3; tentatively, D is TRBD1 (5 bases). This CDR3 has 11 residues. Germline assignment: CDR1 MDHEN and CDR2 SYDVKM. V shed 11 bases and J shed 13 bases, with 18 bases lying between them. The CDR3 DNA is TGTGCCGGGGGGAATACAAGGGAAATATATTTT. Its translation: CAGGNTREIYF.

This clone was seen more than once but under ten times. The chain combines TRBV30 with TRBJ1-6; the match to TRBD1 covers 7 bases. CDR3 length equals 15 residues. With 2 bases clipped from V and 9 bases from J, the junction kept 10 bases outside the gene matches. Per the germline V gene, CDR1 is GTSNPN and CDR2 is SVGIG (reference sequence). Here the CDR3 DNA reads TGTGCCTGGAGTCCTGGGACAGTCATCGGTTCACCCCTCCACTTT. Residues: CAWSPGTVIGSPLHF.

This chain uses TRBV7-9 with TRBJ2-1; 8 nucleotides line up with TRBD2. CDR3 length equals 16 residues. Germline lookup yields CDR1 SEHNR and CDR2 FQNEAQ (reference sequence). After removal of 5 bases from V and 0 bases from J, the junction contained 6 bases not matched to a gene. The CDR3 loop is CASSPRAGGSYNEQFF. CDR3 DNA sequence: TGTGCCAGCAGCCCCCGCGCGGGGGGCTCCTACAATGAGCAGTTCTTC.